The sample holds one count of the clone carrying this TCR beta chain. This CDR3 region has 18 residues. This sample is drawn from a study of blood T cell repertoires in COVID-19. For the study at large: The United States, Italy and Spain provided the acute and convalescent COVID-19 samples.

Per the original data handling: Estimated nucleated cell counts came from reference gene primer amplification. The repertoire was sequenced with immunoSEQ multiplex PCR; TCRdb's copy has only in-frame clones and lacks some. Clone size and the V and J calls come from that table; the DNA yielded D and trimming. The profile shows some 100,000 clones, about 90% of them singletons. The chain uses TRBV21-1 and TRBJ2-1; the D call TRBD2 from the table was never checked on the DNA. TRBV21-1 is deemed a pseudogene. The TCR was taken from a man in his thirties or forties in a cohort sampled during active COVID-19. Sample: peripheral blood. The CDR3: CASSKALWRAGEYNEQFF. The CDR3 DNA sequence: TGTGCCAGCAGCAAAGCGCTTTGGCGAGCGGGGGAGTACAATGAGCAGTTCTTC.